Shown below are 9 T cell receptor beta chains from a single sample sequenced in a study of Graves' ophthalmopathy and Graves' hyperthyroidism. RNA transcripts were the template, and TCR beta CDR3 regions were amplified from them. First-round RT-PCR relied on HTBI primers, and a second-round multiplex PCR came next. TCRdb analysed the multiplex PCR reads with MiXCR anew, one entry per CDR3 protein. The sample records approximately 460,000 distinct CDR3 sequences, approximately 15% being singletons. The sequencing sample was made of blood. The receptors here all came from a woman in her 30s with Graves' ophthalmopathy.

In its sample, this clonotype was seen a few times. Here the CDR3 reads CSVGGGRGETQYF. CDR3 in DNA: TGCAGCGTTGGTGGCGGGAGGGGAGAGACCCAGTACTTC. J is TRBJ2-5 and V is TRBV29-1; 9 bases line up with TRBD2. Germline V gene sequence: CDR1 SQVTM, CDR2 ANQGSEA. The CDR3 totals 13 residues. The V and J ends lost 4 bases and 4 bases, in that order; junction bases with no gene match: 4.

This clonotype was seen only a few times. In DNA form, the CDR3 reads TGTGCCAGCAGTTTAGGGGGCGAATTCCTCGGGGACACCGGGGAGCTGTTTTTT. This encodes CASSLGGEFLGDTGELFF. The V and J genes are TRBV27 and TRBJ2-2; TRBD1 might be the D (6 bases). Germline V gives CDR1 MNHEY, CDR2 SMNVEV (reference sequence). This CDR3 spans 18 amino acids. Deletions cut 2 bases from V and 3 bases from J, with 19 bases between.

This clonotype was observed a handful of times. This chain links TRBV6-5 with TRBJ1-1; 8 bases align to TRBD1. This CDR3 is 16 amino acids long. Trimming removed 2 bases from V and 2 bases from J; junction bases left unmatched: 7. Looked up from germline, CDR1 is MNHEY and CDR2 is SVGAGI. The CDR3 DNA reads TGTGCCAGCAGTTACCTACAGGGGGTGTCCAACACTGAAGCTTTCTTT. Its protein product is CASSYLQGVSNTEAFF.

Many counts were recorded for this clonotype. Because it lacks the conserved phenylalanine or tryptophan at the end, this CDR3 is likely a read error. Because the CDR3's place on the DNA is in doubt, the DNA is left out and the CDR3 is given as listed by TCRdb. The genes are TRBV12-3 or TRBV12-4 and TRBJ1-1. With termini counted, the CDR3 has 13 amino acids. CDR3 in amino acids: CASSPQIGHRRTL.

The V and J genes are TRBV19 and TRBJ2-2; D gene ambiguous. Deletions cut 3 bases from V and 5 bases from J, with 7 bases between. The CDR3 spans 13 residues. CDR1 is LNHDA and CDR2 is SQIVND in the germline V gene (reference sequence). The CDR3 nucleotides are TGTGCCAGTAGTATCGAAGAAACCGGGGAGCTGTTTTTT. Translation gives CASSIEETGELFF.

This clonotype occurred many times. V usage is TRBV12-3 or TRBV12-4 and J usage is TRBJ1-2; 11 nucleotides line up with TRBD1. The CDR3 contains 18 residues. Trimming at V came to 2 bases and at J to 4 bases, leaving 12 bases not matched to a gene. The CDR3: CASSLPQNRDRGFYGYTF. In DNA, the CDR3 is TGTGCCAGCAGTTTACCACAAAACCGGGACAGGGGGTTCTATGGCTACACCTTC.

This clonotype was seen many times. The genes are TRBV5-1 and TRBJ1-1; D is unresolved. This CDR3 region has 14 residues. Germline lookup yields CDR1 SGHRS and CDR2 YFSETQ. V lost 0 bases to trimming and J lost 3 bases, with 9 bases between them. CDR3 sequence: CASSLGIGDTEAFF. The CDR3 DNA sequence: TGCGCCAGCAGCTTGGGGATCGGGGACACTGAAGCTTTCTTT.

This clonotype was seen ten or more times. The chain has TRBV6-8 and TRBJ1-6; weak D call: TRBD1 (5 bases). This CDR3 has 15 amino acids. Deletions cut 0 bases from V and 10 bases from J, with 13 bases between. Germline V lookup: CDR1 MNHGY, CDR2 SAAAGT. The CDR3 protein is CASSYSQGGGSPLHF. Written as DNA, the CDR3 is TGTGCCAGCAGTTACTCCCAGGGAGGAGGATCACCCCTCCACTTT.

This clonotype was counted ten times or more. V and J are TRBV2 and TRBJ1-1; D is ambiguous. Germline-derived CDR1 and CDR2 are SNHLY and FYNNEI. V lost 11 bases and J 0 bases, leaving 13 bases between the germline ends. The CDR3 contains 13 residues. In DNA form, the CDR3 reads TGTGCCGACAAACAGTTCATGAACACTGAAGCTTTCTTT. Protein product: CADKQFMNTEAFF.